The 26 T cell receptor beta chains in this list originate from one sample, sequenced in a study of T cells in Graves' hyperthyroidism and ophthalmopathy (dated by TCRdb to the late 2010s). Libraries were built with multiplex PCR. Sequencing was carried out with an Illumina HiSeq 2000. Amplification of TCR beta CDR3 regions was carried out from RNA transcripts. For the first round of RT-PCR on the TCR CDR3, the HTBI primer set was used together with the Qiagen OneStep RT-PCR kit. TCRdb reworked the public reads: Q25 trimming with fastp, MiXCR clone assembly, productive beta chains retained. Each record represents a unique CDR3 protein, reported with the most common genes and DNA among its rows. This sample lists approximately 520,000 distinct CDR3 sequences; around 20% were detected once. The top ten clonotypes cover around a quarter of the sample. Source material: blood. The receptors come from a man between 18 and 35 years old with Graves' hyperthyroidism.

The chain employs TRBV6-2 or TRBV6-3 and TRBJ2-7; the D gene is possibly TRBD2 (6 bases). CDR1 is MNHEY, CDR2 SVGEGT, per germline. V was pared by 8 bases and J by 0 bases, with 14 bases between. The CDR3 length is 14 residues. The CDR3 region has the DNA TGTGCCAGCGTCTCGGGGGTAAGCTCCTACGAGCAGTACTTC. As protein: CASVSGVSSYEQYF.

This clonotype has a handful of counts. DNA for the CDR3: TGCGCCAGCAGCCCGATGGACGGGGCGATCTACGAGCAGTACTTC. It specifies CASSPMDGAIYEQYF. V and J are TRBV4-1 and TRBJ2-7; the D call may be TRBD1 or TRBD2 (5 bases each). CDR3 length: 15 residues. The V end was cut by 4 bases, the J end by 3 bases, with 16 bases between. CDR1 and CDR2 (germline): MGHRA, YSYEKL.

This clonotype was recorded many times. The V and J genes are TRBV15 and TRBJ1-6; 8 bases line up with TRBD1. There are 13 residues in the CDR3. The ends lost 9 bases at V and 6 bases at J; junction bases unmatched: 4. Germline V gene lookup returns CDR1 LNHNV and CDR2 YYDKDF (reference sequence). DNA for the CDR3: TGTGCCACTAACAGGGGGAGTAATTCACCCCTCCACTTT. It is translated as CATNRGSNSPLHF.

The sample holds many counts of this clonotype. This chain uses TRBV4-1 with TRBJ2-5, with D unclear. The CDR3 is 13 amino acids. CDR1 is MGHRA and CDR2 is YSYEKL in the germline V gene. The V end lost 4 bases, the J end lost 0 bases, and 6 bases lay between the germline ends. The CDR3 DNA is TGCGCCAGCAGCCCCCTTGACCAAGAGACCCAGTACTTC. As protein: CASSPLDQETQYF.

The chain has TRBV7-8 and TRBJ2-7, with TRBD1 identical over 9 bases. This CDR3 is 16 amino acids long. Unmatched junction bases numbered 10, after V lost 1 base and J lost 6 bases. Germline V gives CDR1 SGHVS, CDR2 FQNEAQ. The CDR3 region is CASSLGAGTGLVEQYF. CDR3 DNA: TGTGCCAGCAGCTTAGGGGCCGGGACAGGGCTTGTCGAGCAGTACTTC.

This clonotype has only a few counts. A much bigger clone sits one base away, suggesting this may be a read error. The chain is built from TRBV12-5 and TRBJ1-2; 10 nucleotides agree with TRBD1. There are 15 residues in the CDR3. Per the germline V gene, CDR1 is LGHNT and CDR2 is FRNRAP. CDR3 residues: CASRLVLGTGDGYTF. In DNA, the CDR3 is TGTGCTAGTCGTTTGGTGCTCGGGACAGGGGACGGCTACACCTTC.

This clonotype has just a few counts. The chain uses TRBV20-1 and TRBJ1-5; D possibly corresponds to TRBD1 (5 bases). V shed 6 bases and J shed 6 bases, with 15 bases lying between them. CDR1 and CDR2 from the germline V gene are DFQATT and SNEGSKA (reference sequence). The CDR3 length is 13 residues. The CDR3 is CSALRGGSQPQHF. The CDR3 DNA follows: TGCAGTGCCCTTCGGGGGGGGAGTCAGCCCCAGCATTTT.

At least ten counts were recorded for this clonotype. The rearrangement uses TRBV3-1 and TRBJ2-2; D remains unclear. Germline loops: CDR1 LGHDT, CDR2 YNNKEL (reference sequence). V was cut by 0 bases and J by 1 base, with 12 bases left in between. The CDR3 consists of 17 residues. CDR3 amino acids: CASSQDGPYENTGELFF. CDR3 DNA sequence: TGTGCCAGCAGCCAAGATGGCCCTTATGAGAACACCGGGGAGCTGTTTTTT.

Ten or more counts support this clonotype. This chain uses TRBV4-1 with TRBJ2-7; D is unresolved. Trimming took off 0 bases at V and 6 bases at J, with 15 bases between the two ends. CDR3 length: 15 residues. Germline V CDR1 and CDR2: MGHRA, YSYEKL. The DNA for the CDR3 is TGCGCCAGCAGCCAAGATCGAGGTCGGACGGGCGAGCAGTACTTC. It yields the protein CASSQDRGRTGEQYF.

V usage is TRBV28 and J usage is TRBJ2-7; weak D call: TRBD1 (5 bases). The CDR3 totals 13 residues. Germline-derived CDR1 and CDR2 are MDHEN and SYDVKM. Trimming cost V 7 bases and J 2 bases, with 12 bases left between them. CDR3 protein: CASTSTGPYEQYF. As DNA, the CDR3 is TGTGCCAGCACCTCTACAGGCCCCTACGAGCAGTACTTC. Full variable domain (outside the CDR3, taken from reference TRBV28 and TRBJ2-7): DVKVTQSSRYLVKRTGEKVFLECVQDMDHENMFWYRQDPGLGLRLIYFSYDVKMKEKGDIPEGYSVSREKKERFSLILESASTNQTSMYLCASTSTGPYEQYFGPGTRLTVT.

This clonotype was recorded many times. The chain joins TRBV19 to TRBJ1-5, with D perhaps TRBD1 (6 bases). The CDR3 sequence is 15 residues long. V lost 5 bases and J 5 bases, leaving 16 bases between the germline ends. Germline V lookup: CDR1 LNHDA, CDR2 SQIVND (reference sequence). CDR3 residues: CASSGVGGADQPQHF. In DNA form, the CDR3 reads TGTGCCAGTAGTGGGGTAGGGGGGGCAGATCAGCCCCAGCATTTT.

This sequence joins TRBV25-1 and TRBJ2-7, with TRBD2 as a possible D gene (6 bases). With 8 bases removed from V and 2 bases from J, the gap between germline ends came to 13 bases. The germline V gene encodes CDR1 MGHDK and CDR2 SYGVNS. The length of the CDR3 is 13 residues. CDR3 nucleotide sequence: TGTGCCAGCGGCGGGGCGGCACCCTACGAGCAGTACTTC. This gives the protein CASGGAAPYEQYF.

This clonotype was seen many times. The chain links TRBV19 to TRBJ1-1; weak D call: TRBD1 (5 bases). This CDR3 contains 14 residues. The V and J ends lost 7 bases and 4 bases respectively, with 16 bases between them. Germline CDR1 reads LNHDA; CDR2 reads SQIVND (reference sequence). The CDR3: CASNPAGTSTEAFF. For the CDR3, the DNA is TGTGCCAGTAATCCGGCCGGGACCTCCACTGAAGCTTTCTTT. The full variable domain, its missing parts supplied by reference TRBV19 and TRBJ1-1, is DGGITQSPKYLFRKEGQNVTLSCEQNLNHDAMYWYRQDPGQGLRLIYYSQIVNDFQKGDIAEGYSVSREKKESFPLTVTSAQKNPTAFYLCASNPAGTSTEAFFGQGTRLTVV.

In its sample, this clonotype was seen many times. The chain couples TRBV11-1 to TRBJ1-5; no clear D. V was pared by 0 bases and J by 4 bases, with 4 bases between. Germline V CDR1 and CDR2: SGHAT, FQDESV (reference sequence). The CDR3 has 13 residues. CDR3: CASSLALNQPQHF. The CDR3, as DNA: TGTGCCAGCAGCTTAGCGCTGAATCAGCCCCAGCATTTT.

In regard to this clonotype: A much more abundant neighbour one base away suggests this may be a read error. CDR3 sequence reads: CSVEALGVGTQYF. As DNA, the CDR3 is TGCAGCGTTGAGGCACTTGGGGTAGGGACCCAGTACTTC. This chain links TRBV29-1 with TRBJ2-5; no clear D. Trimming took 3 bases from V and 7 from J, leaving 15 bases between them. Looked up from germline, CDR1 is SQVTM and CDR2 is ANQGSEA. This CDR3 contains 13 residues.

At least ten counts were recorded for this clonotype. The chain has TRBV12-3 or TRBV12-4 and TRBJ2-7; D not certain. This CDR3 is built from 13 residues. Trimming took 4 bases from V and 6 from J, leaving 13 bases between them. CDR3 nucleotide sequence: TGTGCCAGCAGTTCCGCCTTTAACAGCGAGCAGTACTTC. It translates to CASSSAFNSEQYF.

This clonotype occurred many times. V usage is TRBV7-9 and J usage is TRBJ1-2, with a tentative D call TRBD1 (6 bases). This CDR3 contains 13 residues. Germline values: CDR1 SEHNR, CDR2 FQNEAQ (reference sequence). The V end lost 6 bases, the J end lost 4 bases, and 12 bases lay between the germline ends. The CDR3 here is CASRSLDSYGYTF. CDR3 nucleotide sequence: TGTGCCAGCAGATCCTTGGACAGCTATGGCTACACCTTC.

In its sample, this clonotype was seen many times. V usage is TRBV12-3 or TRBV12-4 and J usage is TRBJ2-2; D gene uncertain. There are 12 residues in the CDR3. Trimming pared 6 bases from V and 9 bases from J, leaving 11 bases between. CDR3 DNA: TGTGCCAGCAGAACGGGTTCCCGGGAGCTGTTTTTT. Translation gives CASRTGSRELFF.

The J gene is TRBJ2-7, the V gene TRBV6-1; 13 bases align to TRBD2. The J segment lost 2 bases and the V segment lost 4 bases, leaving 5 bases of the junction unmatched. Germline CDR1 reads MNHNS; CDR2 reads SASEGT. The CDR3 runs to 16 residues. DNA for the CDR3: TGTGCCAGCAGTGGGACTAGCGGGGGCCCTACCTACGAGCAGTACTTC. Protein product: CASSGTSGGPTYEQYF.

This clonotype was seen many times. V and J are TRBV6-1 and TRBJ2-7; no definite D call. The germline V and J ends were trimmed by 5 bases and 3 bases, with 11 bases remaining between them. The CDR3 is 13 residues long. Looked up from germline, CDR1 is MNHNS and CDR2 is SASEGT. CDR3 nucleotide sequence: TGTGCCAGCAGTCGAACAGCTGACTACGAGCAGTACTTC. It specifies CASSRTADYEQYF.

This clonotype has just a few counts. The CDR3 region is CASSLRKDYGYTF. The CDR3 bases are TGTGCCAGCAGTTTGCGCAAGGACTATGGCTACACCTTC. The chain uses TRBV28 and TRBJ1-2; D unclear. Trimming stripped 3 bases from V and 3 bases from J, with 8 bases between. Germline loops: CDR1 MDHEN, CDR2 SYDVKM. This CDR3 contains 13 residues.

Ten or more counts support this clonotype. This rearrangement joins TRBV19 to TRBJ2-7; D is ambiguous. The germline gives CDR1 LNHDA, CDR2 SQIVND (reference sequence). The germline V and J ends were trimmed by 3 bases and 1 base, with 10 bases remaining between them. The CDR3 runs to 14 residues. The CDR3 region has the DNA TGTGCCAGTAGTATCGCCGGGCAGTCCTACGAGCAGTACTTC. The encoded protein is CASSIAGQSYEQYF. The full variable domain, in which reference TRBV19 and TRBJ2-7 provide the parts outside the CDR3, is DGGITQSPKYLFRKEGQNVTLSCEQNLNHDAMYWYRQDPGQGLRLIYYSQIVNDFQKGDIAEGYSVSREKKESFPLTVTSAQKNPTAFYLCASSIAGQSYEQYFGPGTRLTVT.

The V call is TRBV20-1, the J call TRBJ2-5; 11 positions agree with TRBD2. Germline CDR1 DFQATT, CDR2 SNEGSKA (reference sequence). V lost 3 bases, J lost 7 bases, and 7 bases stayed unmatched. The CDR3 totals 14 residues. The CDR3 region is CSASSGTSGVTQYF. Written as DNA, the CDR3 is TGCAGTGCTAGTTCCGGGACTAGCGGAGTGACCCAGTACTTC.

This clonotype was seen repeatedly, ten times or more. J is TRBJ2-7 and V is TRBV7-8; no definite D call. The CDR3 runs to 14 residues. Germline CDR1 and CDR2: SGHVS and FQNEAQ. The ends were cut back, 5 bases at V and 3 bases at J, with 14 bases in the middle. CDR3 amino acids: CASSPGRRLYEQYF. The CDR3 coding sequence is TGTGCCAGCAGCCCCGGTAGGAGACTCTACGAGCAGTACTTC.

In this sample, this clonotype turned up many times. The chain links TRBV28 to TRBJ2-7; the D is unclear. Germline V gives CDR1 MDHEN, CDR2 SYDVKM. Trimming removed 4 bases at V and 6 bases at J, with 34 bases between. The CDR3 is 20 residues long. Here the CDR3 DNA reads TGTGCCAGCAGTTCGAAGTCCCCCACGAACCGGACGAGCAGCAGAGGCGAGCAGTACTTC. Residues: CASSSKSPTNRTSSRGEQYF.

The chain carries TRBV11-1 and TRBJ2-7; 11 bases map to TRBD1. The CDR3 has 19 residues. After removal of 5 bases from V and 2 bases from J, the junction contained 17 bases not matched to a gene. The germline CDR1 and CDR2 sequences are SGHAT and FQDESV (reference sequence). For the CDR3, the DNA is TGTGCCAGCAGCGTCGCCGGGACAGGGGGGGACTTTCATCCCTACGAGCAGTACTTC. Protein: CASSVAGTGGDFHPYEQYF.